Shown below are 9 T cell receptor beta chains from a single sample sequenced in a study of human T cells and chemical hapten exposure. Indicated time point: pre-sensitization, week 0. Treatment here: therapeutic diphenylcyclopropenone sensitization with weekly scalp DPC. One entry per CDR3 protein, called by TCRdb with MiXCR from the RACE reads. Here the sample spans some 51,000 distinct CDR3 sequences, 8.5% to 10% being singletons. The sample in question was whole blood, obtained in connection with sensitization to the hapten diphenylcyclopropenone (DPC). These receptors all stem from a woman between 40 and 55 years old with alopecia areata. Some clones in this sample may be carry-over from other donors' samples.

CDR3 sequence reads: CASSVRTGVEETQYF. CDR3 DNA: TGTGCCAGCAGCGTACGGACAGGGGTTGAGGAGACCCAGTACTTC. The rearrangement links TRBV9 to TRBJ2-5, with 9 bases fitting TRBD1. From germline, CDR1 is SGDLS and CDR2 YYNGEE. The V and J ends lost 1 base and 5 bases, in that order; junction bases with no gene match: 6. The CDR3 has 15 residues.

This clonotype occurred many times. The CDR3 nucleotides are TGTGCCAGCAGTTTCGGGACGGGAGGCTACACCTTC. It encodes CASSFGTGGYTF. V usage is TRBV7-9 and J usage is TRBJ1-2; maybe TRBD1 (5 bases). The CDR3 consists of 12 residues. With 6 bases removed from V and 8 bases from J, the gap between germline ends came to 13 bases. Germline CDR1 is SEHNR and CDR2 is FQNEAQ (reference sequence).

This rearrangement joins TRBV30 to TRBJ1-2, with 9 bases fitting TRBD1. CDR1 and CDR2 (germline): GTSNPN, SVGIG (reference sequence). After removal of 6 bases from V and 4 bases from J, the junction contained 12 bases not matched to a gene. The CDR3 extends over 15 amino acids. The DNA for the CDR3 is TGTGCCTGCGCCATAACAGGGGGCGCCGGCTATGGCTACACCTTC. It encodes CACAITGGAGYGYTF.

The chain carries TRBV4-1 and TRBJ2-3; 7 bases are shared with TRBD1. J lost 0 bases, V lost 0 bases, and 6 bases had no gene match. The CDR3 contains 17 residues. Germline-derived CDR1 and CDR2 are MGHRA and YSYEKL. The CDR3 coding sequence is TGCGCCAGCAGCCAAGATTCCAGGGGGATGAGCACAGATACGCAGTATTTT. It is translated as CASSQDSRGMSTDTQYF.

This clonotype has a count of ten or more. The V call is TRBV20-1, the J call TRBJ2-7, with TRBD1 as a possible D gene (6 bases). Trimming stripped 0 bases from V and 2 bases from J, with 8 bases between. This CDR3 is built from 13 residues. Germline values: CDR1 DFQATT, CDR2 SNEGSKA (reference sequence). This chain's CDR3 is CSAREQGPYEQYF. In nucleotides, the CDR3 is TGCAGTGCTAGAGAACAGGGTCCCTACGAGCAGTACTTC.

There are many counts of this clonotype. The V gene is TRBV6-1, the J gene TRBJ1-1, with 8 bases fitting TRBD1. CDR3 length: 15 residues. J lost 2 bases, V lost 3 bases, and 5 bases had no gene match. The germline V gene encodes CDR1 MNHNS and CDR2 SASEGT. The CDR3 region is CASSEDTGGNTEAFF. The DNA for the CDR3 is TGTGCCAGCAGTGAGGATACAGGGGGAAACACTGAAGCTTTCTTT.

By its share, this clonotype is medium-sized. The chain is built from TRBV27 and TRBJ2-6; no firm D call. Trimming took 2 bases from V and 0 from J, leaving 8 bases between them. CDR3 length: 16 amino acids. Germline V gives CDR1 MNHEY, CDR2 SMNVEV (reference sequence). CDR3 region: CASSLRLGSGANVLTF. Written as DNA, the CDR3 is TGTGCCAGCAGTTTACGGCTTGGCTCTGGGGCCAACGTCCTGACTTTC.

This clonotype was observed at least ten times. CDR3 amino acids: CASSPTGREAFF. CDR3 DNA sequence: TGTGCCAGCAGCCCCACAGGGCGGGAAGCTTTCTTT. The chain employs TRBV5-6 and TRBJ1-1; tentatively, D is TRBD1 (6 bases). Trimming removed 4 bases from V and 8 bases from J, with 12 bases in between. The CDR3 totals 12 residues. Germline lookup yields CDR1 SGHDT and CDR2 YYEEEE. The variable domain in full, with the rest retrieved from reference TRBV5-6 and TRBJ1-1, is DAGVTQSPTHLIKTRGQQVTLRCSPKSGHDTVSWYQQALGQGPQFIFQYYEEEERQRGNFPDRFSGHQFPNYSSELNVNALLLGDSALYLCASSPTGREAFFGQGTRLTVV.

This clonotype was counted at least ten times. This sequence joins TRBV7-8 and TRBJ2-3; TRBD2 agrees at 10 bases. The CDR3 extends over 17 amino acids. Losses at the gene ends were 5 bases for V and 4 bases for J; bases not matched to a gene: 12. Germline assignment: CDR1 SGHVS and CDR2 FQNEAQ. CDR3 in amino acids: CASSPFEKRGGSDTQYF. The CDR3, as DNA: TGTGCCAGCAGCCCCTTCGAAAAGCGGGGGGGTTCAGATACGCAGTATTTT. Complete variable domain (other parts from reference TRBV7-8 and TRBJ2-3): GAGVSQSPRYKVAKRGQDVALRCDPISGHVSLFWYQQALGQGPEFLTYFQNEAQLDKSGLPSDRFFAERPEGSVSTLKIQRTQQEDSAVYLCASSPFEKRGGSDTQYFGPGTRLTVL.